What follows are 9 T cell receptor beta chains derived from one specimen sequenced in a study of human thymus T cells. Only in-frame clones appear in the TCRdb table, and some are missing; sequencing was by immunoSEQ multiplex PCR. This repertoire shows roughly 130,000 clones, around 94% found once; its top ten account for around 0.022%. It was from resections taken during corrective heart surgery that the thymus tissue came. What was sequenced was thymus tissue. These receptors all stem from a boy younger than two with a congenital heart defect but otherwise immunologically healthy.

This chain uses TRBV6-1 with TRBJ2-3; perhaps D is TRBD1 or TRBD2 (5 bases each). The germline V gene has CDR1 MNHNS and CDR2 SASEGT. CDR3 size: 14 residues. V dropped 7 bases and J dropped 3 bases, with 14 bases sitting between them. The DNA for the CDR3 is TGTGCCAGCAAACAGGCTAGAGGGACAGATACGCAGTATTTT. This sequence encodes CASKQARGTDTQYF.

This clone was recorded once. The V and J genes are TRBV5-6 and TRBJ2-3; D not certain. V lost 1 base and J 0 bases, leaving 9 bases between the germline ends. The CDR3 has 15 residues. Germline V CDR1 and CDR2: SGHDT, YYEEEE. This CDR3 is CASSLPQPSTDTQYF. In DNA form, the CDR3 reads TGTGCCAGCAGCTTGCCCCAGCCAAGCACAGATACGCAGTATTTT.

The V call is TRBV6-5, the J call TRBJ2-7; 10 bases are a match to TRBD2. CDR3 size: 13 residues. Germline-derived CDR1 and CDR2 are MNHEY and SVGAGI. V lost 8 bases and J lost 3; bases outside the gene matches: 4. CDR3 sequence (DNA): TGTGCCAGCGGGACTAGCGCCCACTACGAGCAGTACTTC. Translated: CASGTSAHYEQYF.

This sequence joins TRBV5-1 and TRBJ1-2, with D hard to call. There are 13 residues in the CDR3. V was trimmed by 0 bases and J by 1 base, leaving 4 bases between them. Germline CDR1 is SGHRS and CDR2 is YFSETQ. CDR3 loop: CASSLGDNYGYTF. CDR3 DNA: TGCGCCAGCAGCTTGGGGGATAACTATGGCTACACCTTC.

This chain joins TRBV5-1 and TRBJ2-1; TRBD2 agrees at 11 bases. V lost 4 bases and J lost 5; bases outside the gene matches: 17. The CDR3 length is 19 residues. Germline loops: CDR1 SGHRS, CDR2 YFSETQ. The chain's CDR3 is CASSPGLAGYNQGHNEQFF. The CDR3 DNA sequence: TGCGCCAGCAGCCCCGGACTAGCGGGTTACAATCAGGGGCACAATGAGCAGTTCTTC.

The genes are TRBV7-6 and TRBJ2-1; the match to TRBD2 covers 8 bases. The CDR3 extends over 17 amino acids. V lost 2 bases to trimming and J lost 5 bases; unmatched junction nucleotides: 11. CDR1 and CDR2 (germline): SGHVS, FNYEAQ. CDR3 loop: CASSLNPVGLGNNEQFF. The CDR3 nucleotides are TGTGCCAGCAGCTTAAACCCCGTGGGACTAGGAAACAATGAGCAGTTCTTC.

This chain uses TRBV7-2 with TRBJ2-1; D perhaps matches TRBD2 (6 bases). The CDR3 length is 16 residues. Germline-derived CDR1 and CDR2 are SGHTA and FQGNSA. Trimming shortened V by 3 bases and J by 5 bases, and 17 bases separated the two germline ends. In DNA, the CDR3 is TGTGCCAGCAGCTTTCCTAAGAAGGGACTTAACAATGAGCAGTTCTTC. Translated, it gives CASSFPKKGLNNEQFF.

The chain carries TRBV30 and TRBJ1-5; D is possibly TRBD1 (6 bases). The CDR3 has 13 amino acids. Trimming cost V 4 bases and J 6 bases, with 13 bases left between them. Per the germline V gene, CDR1 is GTSNPN and CDR2 is SVGIG (reference sequence). CDR3 in DNA: TGTGCCTGGATGGGGGGGCCCGGTCAGCCCCAGCATTTT. Amino acid sequence: CAWMGGPGQPQHF.

This clone was seen just once. This sequence joins TRBV19 and TRBJ2-5; D remains ambiguous. This CDR3 spans 11 amino acids. Germline CDR1 reads LNHDA; CDR2 reads SQIVND (reference sequence). V shed 1 base and J shed 7 bases, with 4 bases lying between them. The CDR3 nucleotides read TGTGCCAGTAGTATAGGGGGGACCCAGTACTTC. It codes for CASSIGGTQYF.